This passage covers 8 T cell receptor beta chains from one sample sequenced in a study of blood T cell repertoires in COVID-19. Libraries were prepared by immunoSEQ multiplex PCR; TCRdb keeps only in-frame clonotypes and omits some of them. This table holds 90,000 to 140,000 clones, over 75% found once. Sequencing was done on a sample of peripheral blood. These receptors were collected from a man in his fifties or sixties with acute or convalescent COVID-19.

The chain carries TRBV5-1 and TRBJ2-2; D perhaps matches TRBD1 (6 bases). The CDR3 runs 16 residues. Germline V gene data show CDR1 as SGHRS and CDR2 as YFSETQ. Trimming cost V 4 bases and J 6 bases, with 19 bases left between them. The CDR3 DNA follows: TGCGCCAGCAGCCCCCGGGACAACCCGGTTTCCGGGGAGCTGTTTTTT. It yields the protein CASSPRDNPVSGELFF.

The gene calls are TRBV9 and TRBJ2-3; 10 bases are shared with TRBD2. CDR1 is SGDLS, CDR2 YYNGEE, per germline. V was pared by 0 bases and J by 2 bases, with 3 bases of the junction left unmatched. The CDR3 consists of 16 residues. CDR3 sequence reads: CASSVASGSLTDTQYF. The CDR3 region has the DNA TGTGCCAGCAGCGTAGCTAGCGGGAGCCTCACAGATACGCAGTATTTT. Complete variable domain (other parts from reference TRBV9 and TRBJ2-3): DSGVTQTPKHLITATGQRVTLRCSPRSGDLSVYWYQQSLDQGLQFLIQYYNGEERAKGNILERFSAQQFPDLHSELNLSSLELGDSALYFCASSVASGSLTDTQYFGPGTRLTVL.

The chain couples TRBV3-1 (or the pseudogene TRBV3-2) to TRBJ2-5; D may be TRBD1 (5 bases). Between the trimmed V and J ends, which lost 4 bases and 4 bases, there was a span of 13 bases. The CDR3 consists of 14 residues. Germline CDR1 is LGHDT and CDR2 is YNNKEL (reference sequence). CDR3 sequence (DNA): TGTGCCAGCAGCCGCCAGGGTTCGAGAGAGACCCAGTACTTC. Amino acid sequence: CASSRQGSRETQYF.

V and J are TRBV2 and TRBJ2-7; 9 bases line up with TRBD1. The CDR3 spans 12 residues. Germline V gives CDR1 SNHLY, CDR2 FYNNEI. The V and J ends lost 10 bases and 3 bases, in that order; junction bases with no gene match: 4. The CDR3 spells CATATGGYEQYF. The CDR3 bases are TGTGCCACCGCGACAGGGGGCTACGAGCAGTACTTC.

Only a few counts were recorded for this clone. This CDR3 reads CASSFGLAGDPMGETQYF. The CDR3 coding sequence is TGTGCCAGCAGCTTCGGACTAGCGGGGGACCCCATGGGAGAGACCCAGTACTTC. The J gene is TRBJ2-5, the V gene TRBV12-1; TRBD2 is the table's D call and was not checked against the DNA. TRBV12-1 is a pseudogene. The CDR3 spans 18 residues.

This chain connects TRBV27 to TRBJ2-5; 7 bases are a match to TRBD2. V trimming: 5 bases; J trimming: 6 bases; junction bases outside the gene matches: 15. The CDR3 runs 16 residues. Germline V gives CDR1 MNHEY, CDR2 SMNVEV (reference sequence). CDR3 nucleotides: TGTGCCAGCAGTCCACACTTCAGCGCGGGAGTTCAGACCCAGTACTTC. Its translation is CASSPHFSAGVQTQYF.

The chain recombines TRBV5-1 with TRBJ1-1; the D is unclear. Germline CDR1 SGHRS, CDR2 YFSETQ. CDR3 length: 15 residues. V was pared by 0 bases and J by 0 bases, with 9 bases between. As DNA, the CDR3 is TGCGCCAGCAGCTTGGTTTTCGGGATGAACACTGAAGCTTTCTTT. Translating gives CASSLVFGMNTEAFF.

V gene TRBV9 combines with J gene TRBJ2-3, with 11 bases fitting TRBD2. J lost 5 bases, V lost 5 bases, and 10 bases had no gene match. The CDR3 sequence is 16 residues long. The V gene's germline CDR1 is SGDLS and CDR2 YYNGEE. The CDR3 reads CASSRSSGGQGDTQYF. The CDR3 DNA is TGTGCCAGCAGTAGATCTAGCGGGGGGCAGGGAGATACGCAGTATTTT.